This T cell receptor beta chain was identified during a study of CD8+ T cells in alopecia areata. Study as a whole: Patients received oral tofacitinib, 5 to 10 mg twice daily, for moderate-to-severe alopecia areata. Study results and limitations: Among the cells sequenced in scalp samples are also the resident alphabeta T cells of normal skin.

Comment on this clone: Its antigen is still unknown. Other DNA variants within this sample encode the same CDR3.

The treatment is: oral pan-JAK inhibitor, 5-10 mg twice daily. This CDR3 has 13 residues. CDR1 and CDR2 (germline): KGHSH, LQKENI. The ends were cut back, 0 bases at V and 1 base at J, with 3 bases in the middle. RNA extraction was followed by reverse transcription into cDNA, which acted as the sequencing template. Profiled with immunoSEQ multiplex PCR; TCRdb holds only in-frame clones, not every one. The sample has 150,000 to 200,000 clones, about three fifths seen once; the top ten hold roughly 5.8%. The TCR sequence derives from a human donor with alopecia areata. V is TRBV18 and J is TRBJ2-5; D gene unclear. The sample was CD4+ T cells sorted from blood, taken at week 24, from a patient treated with tofacitinib. The CDR3 DNA sequence: TGTGCCAGCTCACCACCAGGCCAAGAGACCCAGTACTTC. Its translation: CASSPPGQETQYF.